This T cell receptor (beta chain) originates from a study of blood T cell repertoires in COVID-19. About the study: Specimens from acute and convalescent COVID-19 originated in the United States, Italy and Spain. Sources were T cells, B-cell-depleted T cells, or PBMCs; the material itself was cDNA or gDNA.

Per the study methods: Researchers report that nucleated cell counts were estimated from reference gene primer amplification. This table comes from immunoSEQ multiplex PCR, and its TCRdb copy is limited to in-frame clones, with some not included. D and trimming were read from the DNA, whereas the V and J calls and clone size are those reported in that table. This repertoire shows 240,000 or so clones, around 89% found once; its top ten account for just under 9%. Participants reported their clinical history, and cohort assignment relied on those reports. Sample: PBMCs or T cells enriched from blood (not recorded which). The sequence came from a man aged 40-50 years who had recovered from COVID-19.

The chain's CDR3 is CASSSKTGGWGGYNEQFF. CDR3 sequence (DNA): TGTGCCAGCAGCTCAAAGACAGGGGGCTGGGGTGGGTACAATGAGCAGTTCTTC. This chain uses TRBV7-2 with TRBJ2-1, with TRBD1 identical over 10 bases. CDR3 length equals 18 residues. V lost 4 bases and J lost 4; bases outside the gene matches: 13. Germline V lookup: CDR1 SGHTA, CDR2 FQGNSA.